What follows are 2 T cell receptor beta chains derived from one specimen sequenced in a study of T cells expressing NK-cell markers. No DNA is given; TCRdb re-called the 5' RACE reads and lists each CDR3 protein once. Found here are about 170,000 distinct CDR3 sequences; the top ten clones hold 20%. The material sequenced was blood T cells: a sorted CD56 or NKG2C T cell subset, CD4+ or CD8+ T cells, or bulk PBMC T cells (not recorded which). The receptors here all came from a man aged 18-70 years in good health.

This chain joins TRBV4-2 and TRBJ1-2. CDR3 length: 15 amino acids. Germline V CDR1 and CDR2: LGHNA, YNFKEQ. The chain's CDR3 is CASSQAVGSNYGYTF.

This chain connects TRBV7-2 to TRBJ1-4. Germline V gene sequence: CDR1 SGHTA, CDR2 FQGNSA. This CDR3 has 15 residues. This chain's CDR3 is CASSETGATNEKLFF.